The 22 T cell receptor beta chains reported below all come from one sample, sequenced in a study of blood T cells in healthy people across ages. The use of a sample-barcoded 5' primer and a J-beta primer mix characterized a second PCR of roughly 7 to 11 cycles. In TCRdb, the 5' RACE reads were re-called with MiXCR into one record per CDR3 protein. The table records 850,000 to 950,000 distinct CDR3 sequences, more than 25% of them present only once. The sequencing sample was made of blood. All receptors come from a woman aged 80 or older in good health.

This clonotype came up a few times. This could be a read error, since a much larger clone is one nucleotide away. J is TRBJ1-4 and V is TRBV5-1; D is unclear. This CDR3 region has 14 residues. CDR1 is SGHRS and CDR2 is YFSETQ in the germline V gene. The chain's CDR3 is CASRRDSTSEKLFF. Written as DNA, the CDR3 is TGCGCCAGCAGGCGTGATTCAACTAGTGAAAAACTGTTTTTT.

The chain couples TRBV4-3 to TRBJ2-2, with a possible D match to TRBD2 (5 bases). Germline V gene data show CDR1 as LGHNA and CDR2 as YSLEER. The V and J ends lost 2 bases and 4 bases respectively, with 11 bases between them. This CDR3 has 15 amino acids. CDR3 DNA: TGCGCCAGCAGCCAAAACTCGGGGTTCACCGGGGAGCTGTTTTTT. Translated: CASSQNSGFTGELFF.

This clonotype came up a few times. This rearrangement joins TRBV30 to TRBJ2-1, with TRBD2 identical over 13 bases. Germline assignment: CDR1 GTSNPN and CDR2 SVGIG (reference sequence). The V and J ends lost 5 bases and 5 bases, in that order; junction bases with no gene match: 18. The CDR3 extends over 19 amino acids. The CDR3 spells CAWGSAYGTSGEINNEQFF. The CDR3 bases are TGTGCCTGGGGATCCGCATATGGGACTAGCGGGGAAATCAACAATGAGCAGTTCTTC.

The J gene is TRBJ2-5, the V gene TRBV10-3, with D possibly TRBD1 on 6 matching bases. The CDR3 covers 18 residues. Looked up from germline, CDR1 is ENHRY and CDR2 is SYGVKD. Trimming took off 0 bases at V and 5 bases at J, with 22 bases between the two ends. CDR3 amino acids: CAISESFGTNNRGETQYF. Written as DNA, the CDR3 is TGTGCCATCAGTGAGTCGTTCGGGACAAATAATAGAGGGGAGACCCAGTACTTC.

This clonotype has at least ten counts. The chain combines TRBV12-3 or TRBV12-4 with TRBJ1-4, with a possible D match to TRBD1 (5 bases). CDR3 size: 15 residues. V lost 5 bases and J 10 bases, leaving 20 bases between the germline ends. Here the CDR3 reads CASSPPGLGMAKLFF. CDR3 coding DNA: TGTGCCAGCAGTCCGCCGGGACTGGGGATGGCAAAACTGTTTTTT.

Of note for this clonotype: One end of the junction fails to match germline, which may point to a read error. This chain connects TRBV27 to TRBJ2-1, with D hard to call. The CDR3 has 13 amino acids. Germline assignment: CDR1 MNHEY and CDR2 SMNVEV (reference sequence). CDR3 region: CAGSFARWDERFF. The CDR3 DNA is TGTGCCGGCAGTTTCGCCAGATGGGATGAGCGGTTCTTC.

A note on this clonotype: Germline and junction disagree at one end, which may indicate a read error. The gene calls are TRBV6-5 and TRBJ2-3, with 14 bases fitting TRBD2. The length of the CDR3 is 17 residues. Germline V lookup: CDR1 MNHEY, CDR2 SVGAGI. DNA for the CDR3: TGTGCCTGCAGTTATACGGGACTAGCGGGGGGCACAGATACGCAGTATTTT. Translating gives CACSYTGLAGGTDTQYF.

This chain joins TRBV5-5 and TRBJ1-2, with D possibly matching TRBD1 (5 bases). The germline V gene has CDR1 SGHKS and CDR2 YYEKEE (reference sequence). The V end lost 4 bases, the J end lost 3 bases, and 16 bases lay between the germline ends. The CDR3 extends over 15 amino acids. The CDR3 DNA reads TGTGCCAGCAGCCCCCGGTGGGGACTTGACTATGGCTACACCTTC. Protein product: CASSPRWGLDYGYTF.

Many counts were recorded for this clonotype. The CDR3 DNA follows: TGTGCCAGCAGCCAAGATCAGAAGCGGGGCACAGATACGCAGTATTTT. Residues: CASSQDQKRGTDTQYF. The rearrangement uses TRBV4-2 and TRBJ2-3; D is perhaps TRBD2 (6 bases). Germline-derived CDR1 and CDR2 are LGHNA and YNFKEQ. The CDR3 extends over 16 amino acids. V was shortened by 0 bases and J by 1 base, with 11 bases between the two germline ends.

The chain uses TRBV28 and TRBJ1-2; TRBD1 matches 7 bases. The CDR3 covers 12 residues. The V gene's germline CDR1 is MDHEN and CDR2 SYDVKM. V shed 7 bases and J 7 bases; nucleotides not matched to a gene: 6. DNA of the CDR3: TGTGCCAGCACCGACAGGGAGTCTGGCTACACCTTC. It codes for CASTDRESGYTF.

This clonotype was detected ten times or more. The CDR3 here is CASSLGLAVNTGELFF. As DNA, the CDR3 is TGTGCCAGCAGTCTCGGACTAGCGGTGAACACCGGGGAGCTGTTTTTT. This rearrangement joins TRBV7-2 to TRBJ2-2, with 10 bases fitting TRBD2. Germline lookup yields CDR1 SGHTA and CDR2 FQGNSA. Trimming removed 6 bases from V and 1 base from J; junction bases left unmatched: 5. The CDR3 covers 16 residues.

On this clonotype: It may be a read error: a sequence one base away is much more abundant. The rearrangement links TRBV6-2 or TRBV6-3 to TRBJ2-5, with 8 bases matching TRBD2. The CDR3 consists of 16 residues. Germline V gene lookup returns CDR1 MNHEY and CDR2 SVGEGT. The DNA for the CDR3 is TGTGCCAGCAGTTACAGCGGTAGCGGGGACCAAGAGGCCCAGTACTTC. Amino acid sequence: CASSYSGSGDQEAQYF.

This clonotype has at least ten counts. This chain connects TRBV24-1 to TRBJ2-5; the D is unclear. The CDR3 consists of 15 residues. Per germline, CDR1 KGHDR and CDR2 SFDVKD. The V and J ends lost 3 bases and 4 bases respectively, with 14 bases between them. The DNA of the CDR3 is TGTGCCACCAGTGATCGAGACAAGACGGGAGAGACCCAGTACTTC. Encoded protein: CATSDRDKTGETQYF.

The rearrangement links TRBV7-9 to TRBJ1-1; TRBD1 matches at 9 bases. From germline, CDR1 is SEHNR and CDR2 FQNEAQ (reference sequence). The junction had 1 base not matched to a gene; V was cut back by 1 base and J by 7 bases. The CDR3 has 13 residues. CDR3 region: CASSLVGQGEAFF. Here the CDR3 DNA reads TGTGCCAGCAGCTTAGTGGGACAGGGTGAAGCTTTCTTT.

This chain links TRBV7-3 with TRBJ2-5; D remains ambiguous. The CDR3 totals 15 residues. The V gene lost 2 bases and the J gene lost 3 bases, with 13 bases spanning the gap. Germline lookup yields CDR1 SGHTA and CDR2 FQGTGA. This chain's CDR3 is CASSLFTRPKETQYF. The CDR3, as DNA: TGTGCCAGCAGCTTATTTACCCGGCCTAAAGAGACCCAGTACTTC.

About this clonotype: A much larger clone differs from this one at a single base, so this may be a read error. The chain combines TRBV10-3 with TRBJ2-1; D gene ambiguous. Germline V CDR1 and CDR2: ENHRY, SYGVKD. V dropped 0 bases and J dropped 6 bases, with 15 bases sitting between them. The CDR3 totals 16 residues. The CDR3 loop is CAISESGSNMGNEQFF. CDR3 in DNA: TGTGCCATCAGTGAGTCGGGGTCAAACATGGGCAATGAGCAGTTCTTC.

The J gene is TRBJ1-1, the V gene TRBV27, with TRBD1 matching 10 bases. This CDR3 has 14 amino acids. Germline V gene lookup returns CDR1 MNHEY and CDR2 SMNVEV (reference sequence). Trimming removed 3 bases from V and 10 bases from J; junction bases left unmatched: 8. CDR3 nucleotides: TGTGCCAGCAGTTTTCGGGACAGGGGCTCGCGAGCTTTCTTT. Protein: CASSFRDRGSRAFF.

With respect to this clonotype: This may be a read error: a much more frequent sequence differs by one nucleotide. The rearrangement joins TRBV2 to TRBJ2-7; TRBD1 is a possible D gene (6 bases). Per germline, CDR1 SNHLY and CDR2 FYNNEI. This CDR3 has 13 residues. CDR3 region: CASSEQQGYGQYF. The CDR3 region has the DNA TGTGCCAGCAGCGAACAACAGGGCTACGGGCAGTACTTC.

This clonotype was seen ten or more times. V gene TRBV7-2 combines with J gene TRBJ1-2; unclear D gene. The CDR3 extends over 15 amino acids. Germline CDR1 SGHTA, CDR2 FQGNSA. V lost 0 bases and J lost 0, with 8 bases in between. The CDR3 reads CASSLAHGSNYGYTF. Written as DNA, the CDR3 is TGTGCCAGCAGCTTAGCGCATGGCTCTAACTATGGCTACACCTTC.

The table lists this clonotype with a few counts. V is TRBV14 and J is TRBJ1-2, with no clear D. V dropped 2 bases and J dropped 8 bases, with 9 bases sitting between them. The germline gives CDR1 SGHDN, CDR2 FVKESK. The CDR3 consists of 12 residues. CDR3 sequence: CASSQSGLGYTF. CDR3 nucleotides: TGTGCCAGCAGCCAATCAGGTCTGGGCTACACCTTC.

The rearrangement links TRBV5-4 to TRBJ2-2; D ambiguous. Looked up from germline, CDR1 is SGHNT and CDR2 is YYREEE (reference sequence). The CDR3 sequence is 16 residues long. V was shortened by 5 bases and J by 2 bases, with 16 bases between the two germline ends. CDR3 DNA sequence: TGTGCCAGCAGTTTGTGGACGGGTGTCAACACCGGGGAGCTGTTTTTT. This gives the protein CASSLWTGVNTGELFF.

The chain joins TRBV18 to TRBJ2-1; D is perhaps TRBD1 (5 bases). TRBJ2-7 explains the end of the DNA better; the J call may be wrong. Germline values: CDR1 KGHSH, CDR2 LQKENI. The CDR3 spans 15 residues. This chain's CDR3 is CASSRRASSYNEQYF. DNA of the CDR3: TGTGCCAGCTCACGCAGGGCTTCCTCCTACAATGAGCAGTACTTC.